This TCR beta chain stems from a study of response to subunit inactivated influenza vaccine. This clonotype was seen a handful of times. Its antigen remains unidentified. The germline CDR1 and CDR2 sequences are MNHEY and SVGEGT. V was clipped by 2 bases and J by 5 bases, with 7 bases between them. The CDR3 is 12 residues long. Study findings and constraints: The authors put forward the suggestion that each seasonal influenza vaccination may bring in only a limited number of new T cells.

TCRdb re-derived calls from the RT-PCR reads in MiXCR, one entry per CDR3 protein. The table has 800,000 to 1,000,000 distinct CDR3 sequences, around 20% seen once; the top ten hold 10% to 13%. The rearrangement joins TRBV6-2 or TRBV6-3 to TRBJ2-7; D unclear. The clonotype originates from a man between 45 and 60 years old who received an inactivated influenza vaccine. Here the sequenced sample was PBMCs from blood, taken less than 6 days after vaccination. The CDR3 protein is CASSYVGNEQYF. DNA of the CDR3: TGTGCCAGCAGTTACGTGGGGAACGAGCAGTACTTC.